This passage covers 32 T cell receptor beta chains from one sample sequenced in a study of technical replicates of blood from a few donors. Profiled with immunoSEQ multiplex PCR; TCRdb holds only in-frame clones, not every one. Counted here are about 71,000 clones, roughly 92% occurring once; the ten biggest clones make up 0.41%. Sequenced sample: T cells isolated from PBMCs. The origin of the receptors is a human donor in good health.

The chain links TRBV25-1 to TRBJ1-1, with D perhaps TRBD1 (5 bases). Germline lookup yields CDR1 MGHDK and CDR2 SYGVNS. This CDR3 has 11 amino acids. Trimming took 6 bases from V and 8 from J, leaving 10 bases between them. The CDR3 DNA sequence: TGTGCCAGCAGCCCAGGGAAGGAAGCTTTCTTT. Protein product: CASSPGKEAFF.

The chain joins TRBV6-5 to TRBJ2-6; perhaps TRBD1 as D (5 bases). The CDR3 is 15 residues long. CDR1 and CDR2 (germline): MNHEY, SVGAGI. V was cut by 6 bases and J by 1 base, with 10 bases left in between. The CDR3 nucleotides read TGTGCCAGCAGCTTCAGGGTATCTGGGGCCAACGTCCTGACTTTC. Its protein product is CASSFRVSGANVLTF.

The chain uses TRBV18 and TRBJ1-2, with TRBD1 matching 8 bases. This CDR3 region has 15 residues. The trim removed 0 bases at V and 2 bases at J, leaving 2 bases unmatched. Germline CDR1 is KGHSH and CDR2 is LQKENI. The CDR3 is CASSPPQGANYGYTF. CDR3 DNA: TGTGCCAGCTCACCACCGCAGGGGGCCAACTATGGCTACACCTTC.

This rearrangement joins TRBV13 to TRBJ1-2; maybe TRBD1 (5 bases). The germline V and J ends were trimmed by 4 bases and 4 bases, with 16 bases remaining between them. The germline V gene has CDR1 PRHDT and CDR2 FYEKMQ (reference sequence). The CDR3 runs 15 residues. The DNA for the CDR3 is TGTGCCAGCAGCTCGTACCAAAGACAGACCTATGGCTACACCTTC. It encodes CASSSYQRQTYGYTF.

The chain combines TRBV5-1 with TRBJ2-1, with D possibly TRBD2 on 5 matching bases. V was clipped by 9 bases and J by 8 bases, with 15 bases between them. The CDR3 contains 12 residues. CDR1 is SGHRS, CDR2 YFSETQ, per germline. The CDR3 DNA follows: TGCGCCACGCGATATTTCGGGGATGAGCAGTTCTTC. Its protein product is CATRYFGDEQFF.

V gene TRBV10-3 combines with J gene TRBJ1-1, with 8 positions matching TRBD1. This CDR3 spans 14 amino acids. Germline CDR1 and CDR2: ENHRY and SYGVKD. J lost 1 base, V lost 3 bases, and 1 base had no gene match. CDR3 residues: CAISEQGENTEAFF. The CDR3 nucleotides read TGTGCCATCAGTGAACAGGGGGAGAACACTGAAGCTTTCTTT.

The CDR3 spells CASSSLAGVAYEQYF. The DNA of the CDR3 is TGTGCCAGCAGTTCCCTAGCGGGGGTCGCCTACGAGCAGTACTTC. This chain uses TRBV27 with TRBJ2-7; 10 bases map to TRBD2. CDR1 is MNHEY and CDR2 is SMNVEV in the germline V gene (reference sequence). After removal of 4 bases from V and 2 bases from J, the junction contained 5 bases not matched to a gene. This CDR3 is built from 15 residues.

This chain uses TRBV2 with TRBJ1-5; D not certain. The CDR3 is 14 amino acids. V lost 7 bases to trimming and J lost 0 bases, with 10 bases between them. Germline V gives CDR1 SNHLY, CDR2 FYNNEI. CDR3 nucleotide sequence: TGTGCCAGCAAGCAGGAGGTTAGCAATCAGCCCCAGCATTTT. Protein: CASKQEVSNQPQHF.

This clone showed up just once. The chain links TRBV6-5 to TRBJ1-3, with a weak D call TRBD1 (6 bases). Trimming took 6 bases from V and 4 from J, leaving 13 bases between them. This CDR3 comprises 14 residues. The germline V gene has CDR1 MNHEY and CDR2 SVGAGI. In nucleotides, the CDR3 is TGTGCCAGCAGGATGGACAGAGAAGGAAACACCATATATTTT. Amino acids: CASRMDREGNTIYF.

This chain connects TRBV4-3 to TRBJ2-2, with 9 bases aligning to TRBD2. Germline CDR1 LGHNA, CDR2 YSLEER. V lost 0 bases, J lost 3 bases, and 11 bases stayed unmatched. The CDR3 spans 19 residues. Here the CDR3 DNA reads TGCGCCAGCAGCCAAGAGACTAGCGGCACCGAACTCTACACCGGGGAGCTGTTTTTT. It codes for CASSQETSGTELYTGELFF.

The V and J genes are TRBV7-8 and TRBJ2-7; 9 bases align to TRBD1. Germline V CDR1 and CDR2: SGHVS, FQNEAQ. This CDR3 region has 15 residues. V lost 5 bases, J lost 7 bases, and 12 bases stayed unmatched. CDR3 sequence reads: CASSPRGQGSEEQYF. DNA of the CDR3: TGTGCCAGCAGCCCCCGGGGACAGGGATCGGAAGAGCAGTACTTC. The whole variable domain, remainder taken from reference TRBV7-8 and TRBJ2-7, is GAGVSQSPRYKVAKRGQDVALRCDPISGHVSLFWYQQALGQGPEFLTYFQNEAQLDKSGLPSDRFFAERPEGSVSTLKIQRTQQEDSAVYLCASSPRGQGSEEQYFGPGTRLTVT.

This clone has only one observation. The chain combines TRBV11-2 with TRBJ1-1; unclear D gene. Germline V CDR1 and CDR2: SGHAT, FQNNGV. Trimming took 3 bases from V and 6 from J, leaving 11 bases between them. The CDR3 loop spans 13 amino acids. The CDR3 DNA reads as TGTGCCAGCAGCTTCGGAGTTGTCGCTGAAGCTTTCTTT. Amino acid sequence: CASSFGVVAEAFF. The full variable domain, rest sourced from reference TRBV11-2 and TRBJ1-1, is EAGVAQSPRYKIIEKRQSVAFWCNPISGHATLYWYQQILGQGPKLLIQFQNNGVVDDSQLPKDRFSAERLKGVDSTLKIQPAKLEDSAVYLCASSFGVVAEAFFGQGTRLTVV.

The genes are TRBV11-1 and TRBJ1-2; TRBD1 agrees at 8 bases. Germline V gene sequence: CDR1 SGHAT, CDR2 FQDESV (reference sequence). The CDR3 totals 15 residues. V was clipped by 2 bases and J by 2 bases; unmatched bases: 4. As DNA, the CDR3 is TGTGCCAGCAGCTTATATGGACAGGGCAACTATGGCTACACCTTC. Amino acids: CASSLYGQGNYGYTF.

The chain carries TRBV4-1 and TRBJ1-2; 7 bases map to TRBD1. The trim removed 3 bases at V and 6 bases at J, leaving 7 bases unmatched. Germline CDR1 reads MGHRA; CDR2 reads YSYEKL. The CDR3 covers 14 residues. The CDR3 spells CASSQGGGTDGYTF. The CDR3 bases are TGCGCCAGCAGCCAGGGAGGAGGGACAGATGGCTACACCTTC.

The DNA for the CDR3 is TGTGCCAGCAGCTTGGGACAGGGGGCAGATACGCAGTATTTT. Translated: CASSLGQGADTQYF. This chain uses TRBV5-4 with TRBJ2-3; TRBD1 agrees at 9 bases. The CDR3 extends over 14 amino acids. Germline CDR1 SGHNT, CDR2 YYREEE (reference sequence). Losses at the gene ends were 0 bases for V and 4 bases for J; bases not matched to a gene: 0.

The J gene is TRBJ2-5, the V gene TRBV28; D is perhaps TRBD2 (5 bases). The CDR3 covers 13 residues. Trimming removed 2 bases at V and 2 bases at J, with 6 bases between. CDR1 is MDHEN and CDR2 is SYDVKM in the germline V gene. This chain's CDR3 is CASSLGLQETQYF. CDR3 DNA sequence: TGTGCCAGCAGTTTAGGACTTCAAGAGACCCAGTACTTC. Complete variable domain (other parts from reference TRBV28 and TRBJ2-5): DVKVTQSSRYLVKRTGEKVFLECVQDMDHENMFWYRQDPGLGLRLIYFSYDVKMKEKGDIPEGYSVSREKKERFSLILESASTNQTSMYLCASSLGLQETQYFGPGTRLLVL.

The rearrangement links TRBV5-1 to TRBJ2-7; the D gene is possibly TRBD2 (6 bases). The CDR3 is made up of 15 amino acids. Germline V gene sequence: CDR1 SGHRS, CDR2 YFSETQ. V was shortened by 0 bases and J by 4 bases, with 14 bases between the two germline ends. The CDR3 protein is CASSLAGGAGYEQYF. The CDR3, as DNA: TGCGCCAGCAGCTTGGCCGGGGGTGCGGGATACGAGCAGTACTTC.

The V gene is TRBV25-1, the J gene TRBJ2-7; the match to TRBD2 covers 9 bases. The V gene's germline CDR1 is MGHDK and CDR2 SYGVNS. The length of the CDR3 is 12 residues. Losses at the gene ends were 7 bases for V and 2 bases for J; bases not matched to a gene: 0. CDR3 in DNA: TGTGCCAGCACTAGCGGGACCTACGAGCAGTACTTC. It codes for CASTSGTYEQYF.

V gene TRBV6-5 combines with J gene TRBJ2-2, with TRBD2 matching over 13 bases. This CDR3 contains 15 residues. Germline CDR1 MNHEY, CDR2 SVGAGI. V gave up 6 bases and J gave up 7 bases; unmatched junction bases: 5. CDR3 protein: CASSQGTSGIGELFF. CDR3 sequence (DNA): TGTGCCAGCAGCCAAGGGACTAGCGGGATCGGGGAGCTGTTTTTT.

This clone was recorded only once. V is TRBV6-5 and J is TRBJ1-1; D is ambiguous. The CDR3 runs 11 residues. V lost 7 bases and J lost 1, with 4 bases in between. Germline loops: CDR1 MNHEY, CDR2 SVGAGI. CDR3 DNA: TGTGCCAGCACCTCGAACACTGAAGCTTTCTTT. Protein: CASTSNTEAFF.

The genes are TRBV13 and TRBJ2-7; D not certain. Germline V gene data show CDR1 as PRHDT and CDR2 as FYEKMQ (reference sequence). The V end lost 5 bases, the J end lost 0 bases, and 14 bases lay between the germline ends. The CDR3 covers 15 residues. This chain's CDR3 is CASSPIEHLSYEQYF. In DNA, the CDR3 is TGTGCCAGCAGCCCAATTGAACACCTCTCCTACGAGCAGTACTTC.

This chain joins TRBV7-9 and TRBJ2-7, with D perhaps TRBD1 (6 bases). The germline V and J ends were trimmed by 5 bases and 4 bases, with 12 bases remaining between them. Germline-derived CDR1 and CDR2 are SEHNR and FQNEAQ (reference sequence). The CDR3 consists of 13 residues. The CDR3 bases are TGTGCCAGCAGCCTGGGGACACCTTACGAGCAGTACTTC. This translates into CASSLGTPYEQYF. The full variable domain, completed using reference TRBV7-9 and TRBJ2-7, is DTGVSQNPRHKITKRGQNVTFRCDPISEHNRLYWYRQTLGQGPEFLTYFQNEAQLEKSRLLSDRFSAERPKGSFSTLEIQRTEQGDSAMYLCASSLGTPYEQYFGPGTRLTVT.

The V gene is TRBV6-6, the J gene TRBJ1-5; 7 bases are shared with TRBD1. The trim removed 2 bases at V and 5 bases at J, leaving 0 bases unmatched. The CDR3 is 13 amino acids. The germline V gene encodes CDR1 MNHNY and CDR2 SVGAGI (reference sequence). CDR3 region: CASSYQGDQPQHF. The DNA of the CDR3 is TGTGCCAGCAGTTACCAGGGGGATCAGCCCCAGCATTTT.

V usage is TRBV6-6 and J usage is TRBJ2-3; 8 nucleotides agree with TRBD2. Germline CDR1 reads MNHNY; CDR2 reads SVGAGI (reference sequence). The CDR3 runs 15 residues. V shed 10 bases, J shed 6 bases, and the junction held 15 bases outside the gene matches. The CDR3 loop reads CATTEKRERGDTQYF. The CDR3, as DNA: TGTGCCACCACAGAGAAGCGGGAGAGAGGCGATACGCAGTATTTT.

The chain carries TRBV2 and TRBJ2-7; TRBD2 is a possible D gene (5 bases). The CDR3 has 16 amino acids. The germline V gene has CDR1 SNHLY and CDR2 FYNNEI. Trimming took off 4 bases at V and 0 bases at J, with 16 bases between the two ends. CDR3: CASSVSRLAVSYEQYF. Here the CDR3 DNA reads TGTGCCAGCAGTGTGTCGCGGCTAGCCGTCTCCTACGAGCAGTACTTC. Together with reference TRBV2 and TRBJ2-7, the CDR3 gives the full variable domain: EPEVTQTPSHQVTQMGQEVILRCVPISNHLYFYWYRQILGQKVEFLVSFYNNEISEKSEIFDDQFSVERPDGSNFTLKIRSTKLEDSAMYFCASSVSRLAVSYEQYFGPGTRLTVT.

This clone was observed once. V is TRBV19 and J is TRBJ2-7; TRBD2 is a possible D gene (5 bases). Trimming cost V 1 base and J 0 bases, with 10 bases left between them. CDR3 length: 15 amino acids. Germline V lookup: CDR1 LNHDA, CDR2 SQIVND (reference sequence). The CDR3 nucleotides read TGTGCCAGTAGTATAGCTAATAGCGTCTCCTACGAGCAGTACTTC. Translated: CASSIANSVSYEQYF.

The chain employs TRBV30 and TRBJ1-4; tentative D call: TRBD1 (5 bases). Germline V gene sequence: CDR1 GTSNPN, CDR2 SVGIG (reference sequence). The CDR3 consists of 13 residues. The V end lost 1 base, the J end lost 8 bases, and 11 bases lay between the germline ends. DNA of the CDR3: TGTGCCTGGAGTGGGGGGGATTGGGAAAAACTGTTTTTT. This translates into CAWSGGDWEKLFF.

This chain uses TRBV27 with TRBJ1-2, with 7 bases aligning to TRBD1. V was pared by 3 bases and J by 4 bases, with 5 bases of the junction left unmatched. Germline V CDR1 and CDR2: MNHEY, SMNVEV (reference sequence). This CDR3 comprises 14 residues. This chain's CDR3 is CASSFTGTAYGYTF. CDR3 coding DNA: TGTGCCAGCAGTTTTACTGGGACAGCCTATGGCTACACCTTC.

CDR3 loop: CALLRVDTNIQYF. DNA of the CDR3: TGTGCCCTCCTCAGGGTAGATACGAACATTCAGTACTTC. This chain uses TRBV2 with TRBJ2-4; D is possibly TRBD1 (5 bases). This CDR3 region has 13 residues. Germline V gives CDR1 SNHLY, CDR2 FYNNEI. With 11 bases removed from V and 7 bases from J, the gap between germline ends came to 18 bases.

This clone was counted only a few times. The CDR3 here is CASSWGTVNEKLFF. The CDR3 DNA sequence: TGTGCCAGCAGCTGGGGGACAGTTAATGAAAAACTGTTTTTT. This chain uses TRBV5-8 with TRBJ1-4; 7 nucleotides match TRBD1. The CDR3 loop spans 14 amino acids. Germline V gene lookup returns CDR1 SGHTS and CDR2 YDEGEE. V trimming: 3 bases; J trimming: 4 bases; junction bases outside the gene matches: 3.

The chain recombines TRBV10-3 with TRBJ2-7; 8 bases map to TRBD2. With V trimmed by 4 bases and J by 0 bases, 5 bases remained unmatched. Germline lookup yields CDR1 ENHRY and CDR2 SYGVKD. There are 15 residues in the CDR3. The CDR3 DNA follows: TGTGCCATCAGTGGTCGTAGCGGGAACTCCTACGAGCAGTACTTC. This encodes CAISGRSGNSYEQYF.

The rearrangement joins TRBV6-5 to TRBJ2-1, with 8 bases lining up with TRBD2. This CDR3 contains 15 residues. J was trimmed by 8 bases and V by 1 base; bases with no gene match: 7. CDR1 and CDR2 (germline): MNHEY, SVGAGI. DNA for the CDR3: TGTGCCAGCAGTTACTGGCGGGAGGTAAAGGATGAGCAGTTCTTC. Its protein product is CASSYWREVKDEQFF.